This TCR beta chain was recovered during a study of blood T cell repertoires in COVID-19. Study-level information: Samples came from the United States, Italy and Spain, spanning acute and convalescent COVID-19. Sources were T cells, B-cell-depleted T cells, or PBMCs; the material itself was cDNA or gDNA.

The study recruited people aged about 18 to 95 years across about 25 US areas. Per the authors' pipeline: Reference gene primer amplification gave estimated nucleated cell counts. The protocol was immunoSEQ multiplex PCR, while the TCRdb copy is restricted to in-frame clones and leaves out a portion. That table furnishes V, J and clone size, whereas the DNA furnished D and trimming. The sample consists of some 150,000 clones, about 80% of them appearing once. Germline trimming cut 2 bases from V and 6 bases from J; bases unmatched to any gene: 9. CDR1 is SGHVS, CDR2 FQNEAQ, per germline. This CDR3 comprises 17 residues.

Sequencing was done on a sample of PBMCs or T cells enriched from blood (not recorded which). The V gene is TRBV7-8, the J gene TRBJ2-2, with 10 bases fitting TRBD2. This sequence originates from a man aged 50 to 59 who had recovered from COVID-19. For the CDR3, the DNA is TGTGCCAGCAGCTTACCCCTGGGACTAGCGCCGGCCGGGGAGCTGTTTTTT. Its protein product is CASSLPLGLAPAGELFF.